This entry concerns a single T cell receptor beta chain. Its antigen remains unknown. These data come from a study of T cells expressing NK-cell markers. Study in general: According to the study, TCR beta repertoires originated from sorted CD3+CD56+NKG2C+, CD3+CD56+NKG2C- and CD3+CD56-NKG2C+ T cells. Study conclusions and caveats: About six donors showed dominant NKG2C+ clonotypes comprising about 1.0-7.5% of their CD8+ T cells. There were a handful of donors in whom these clonotypes also led the CD3+CD56-NKG2C+ fraction.

Scientists made TCR beta cDNA using 5'RACE template switching with UMIs. TCRdb re-called the 5' RACE reads; every CDR3 protein appears as one record, without DNA. This sample's clone table lists about 180,000 distinct CDR3 sequences. Looked up from germline, CDR1 is SGHRS and CDR2 is YFSETQ. The CDR3 extends over 15 amino acids. This sequence originates from a woman between 18 and 70 years old in good health. The chain combines TRBV5-1 with TRBJ2-1; the D call from TCRdb, TRBD1, cannot be confirmed without DNA. Sample: blood T cells: a sorted CD56 or NKG2C T cell subset, CD4+ or CD8+ T cells, or bulk PBMC T cells (not recorded which). The CDR3 loop reads CASSWGQGGGDEQFF. Full variable domain (outside the CDR3, taken from reference TRBV5-1 and TRBJ2-1): KAGVTQTPRYLIKTRGQQVTLSCSPISGHRSVSWYQQTPGQGLQFLFEYFSETQRNKGNFPGRFSGRQFSNSRSEMNVSTLELGDSALYLCASSWGQGGGDEQFFGPGTRLTVL.